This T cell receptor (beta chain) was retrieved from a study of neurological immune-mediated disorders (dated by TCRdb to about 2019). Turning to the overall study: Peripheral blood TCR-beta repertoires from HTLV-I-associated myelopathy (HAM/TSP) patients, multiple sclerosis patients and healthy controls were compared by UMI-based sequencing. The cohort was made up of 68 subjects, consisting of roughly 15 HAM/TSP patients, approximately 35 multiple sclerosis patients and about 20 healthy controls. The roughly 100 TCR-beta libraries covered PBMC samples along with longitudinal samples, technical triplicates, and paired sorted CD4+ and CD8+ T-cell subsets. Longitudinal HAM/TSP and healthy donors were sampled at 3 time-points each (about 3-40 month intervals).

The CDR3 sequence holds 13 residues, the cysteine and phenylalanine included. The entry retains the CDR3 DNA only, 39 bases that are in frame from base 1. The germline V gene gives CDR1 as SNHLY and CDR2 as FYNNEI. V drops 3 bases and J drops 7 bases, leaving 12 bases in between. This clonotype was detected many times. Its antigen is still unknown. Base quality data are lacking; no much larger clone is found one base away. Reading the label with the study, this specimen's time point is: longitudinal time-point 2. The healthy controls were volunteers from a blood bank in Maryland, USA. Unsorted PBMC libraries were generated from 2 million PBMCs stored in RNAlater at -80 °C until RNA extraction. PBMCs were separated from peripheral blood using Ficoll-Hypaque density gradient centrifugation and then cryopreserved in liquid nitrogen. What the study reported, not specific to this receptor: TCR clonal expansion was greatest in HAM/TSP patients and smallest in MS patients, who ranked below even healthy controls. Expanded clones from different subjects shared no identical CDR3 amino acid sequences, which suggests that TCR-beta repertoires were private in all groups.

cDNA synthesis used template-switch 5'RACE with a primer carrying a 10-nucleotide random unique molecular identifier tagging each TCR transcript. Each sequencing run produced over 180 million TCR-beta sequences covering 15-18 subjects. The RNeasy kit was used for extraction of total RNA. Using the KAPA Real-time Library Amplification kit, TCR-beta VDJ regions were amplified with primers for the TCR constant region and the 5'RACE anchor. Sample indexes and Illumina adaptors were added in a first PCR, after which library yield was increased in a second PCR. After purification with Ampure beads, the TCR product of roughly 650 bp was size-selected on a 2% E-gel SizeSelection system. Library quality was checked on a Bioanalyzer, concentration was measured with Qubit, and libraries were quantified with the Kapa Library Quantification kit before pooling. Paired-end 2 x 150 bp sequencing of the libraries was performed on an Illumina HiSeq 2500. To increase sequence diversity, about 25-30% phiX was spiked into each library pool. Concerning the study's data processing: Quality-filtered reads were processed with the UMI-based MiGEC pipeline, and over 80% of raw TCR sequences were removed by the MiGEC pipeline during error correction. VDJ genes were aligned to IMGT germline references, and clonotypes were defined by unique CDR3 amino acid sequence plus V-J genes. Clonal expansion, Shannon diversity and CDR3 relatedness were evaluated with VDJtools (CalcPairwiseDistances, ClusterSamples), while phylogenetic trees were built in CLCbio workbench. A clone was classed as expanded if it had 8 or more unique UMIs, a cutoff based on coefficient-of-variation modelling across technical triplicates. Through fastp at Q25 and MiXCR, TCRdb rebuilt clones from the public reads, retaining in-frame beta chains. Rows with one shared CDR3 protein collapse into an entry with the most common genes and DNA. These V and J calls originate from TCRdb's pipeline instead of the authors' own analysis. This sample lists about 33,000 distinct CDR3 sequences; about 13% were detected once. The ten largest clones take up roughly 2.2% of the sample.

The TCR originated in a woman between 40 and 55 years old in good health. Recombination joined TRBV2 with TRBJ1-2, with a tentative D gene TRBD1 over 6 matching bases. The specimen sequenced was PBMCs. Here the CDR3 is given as CASSDVGGGGYTF. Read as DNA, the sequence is TGTGCCAGCAGTGACGTTGGGGGCGGTGGCTACACCTTC.